The rows below give T cell receptor beta chains drawn from one sample of a study of cytomegalovirus exposure and HLA in healthy donors. Measured with immunoSEQ multiplex PCR; TCRdb has only the in-frame clones, and not every one. The sample carries around 100,000 clones, approximately 66% recorded once. Material: PBMCs. All receptors derive from a man aged 35 to 55 in good health and CMV-seropositive. CDR3s include the opening cysteine and the closing phenylalanine or tryptophan.

V: TRBV7-6
CDR3: CASSSGGYSNQPQHF

V: TRBV4-1
CDR3: CASRKLAGVSYEQYF

V: TRBV9
CDR3: CASSPMDRENQPQHF

V: TRBV7-2
CDR3: CASSLETGGIGELFF

V: TRBV27
CDR3: CASSLGTGVTEAFF

V: TRBV4-1
CDR3: CASNLLAGGTNEQFF

V: TRBV11-2
CDR3: CASGQSSYEQYF

V: TRBV19
CDR3: CASSILGPPPQHF

V: TRBV18
CDR3: CASSPTRGTNEKLFF

V: TRBV2
CDR3: CASSKGAGGYTF

V: TRBV11-3
CDR3: CASGTGDNEQFF

V: TRBV19
CDR3: CASTLTIERKPTNEQFF

V: TRBV30
CDR3: CAWTRLKSGALNTEAFF

V: TRBV6-5
CDR3: CASSGGFTEEQYF

V: TRBV6-5
CDR3: CASSYSSRAETEAFF

V: TRBV6-1
CDR3: CASSEGTGIDTQYF

V: TRBV5-6
CDR3: CASSLYLSLRNSPLHF

V: TRBV7-9
CDR3: CASSLTQTSGTHDF

V: TRBV5-1
CDR3: CASSPGQAFGVYEQYF

V: TRBV4-1
CDR3: CASSQRIAGVGTGELFF

V: TRBV5-1
CDR3: CASSPGTSGQETQYF

V: TRBV7-6
CDR3: CASSRGVTGDGYTF

V: TRBV15
CDR3: CATSRGSTGAHGYTF

V: TRBV11-2
CDR3: CASIPKTEPNYGYTF

V: TRBV7-8
CDR3: CASSLSGTDGYTF

V: TRBV6-7
CDR3: CARMTGGGQPQHF

V: TRBV19
CDR3: CASSGLAGAEINNEQFF

V: TRBV9
CDR3: CASSPPPGVGDNEKLFF

V: TRBV5-1
CDR3: CASASGGQGNEKLFF

V: TRBV7-8
CDR3: CASSLEGLEETQYF

V: TRBV9
CDR3: CASSPYGDTDTQYF

V: TRBV29-1
CDR3: CSVEDSNKANYGYTF

V: TRBV29-1
CDR3: CSVDNRINYGYTF

V: TRBV5-5
CDR3: CASSSGQGRQPQHF

V: TRBV9
CDR3: CASSVDFVNSEAFF

V: TRBV4-2
CDR3: CASSQAFSGTPQETQYF

V: TRBV19
CDR3: CASSKHRMGTNQPQHF

V: TRBV27
CDR3: CASSWTGNEQFF